This T cell receptor (beta chain) is from a study of shared clonotypes between healthy human individuals. Study-level information: CD4 naive and CD4 memory each took three plates per donor, while CD8 naive took two and CD8 memory one. Study findings and constraints: Clonotype sharing across several donors was observed for 5% to 6.5% of naive CD4 clonotypes. Blood was the only sampled material, and tissue repertoires likely differ.

A word on this clone: What it binds is unknown.

Germline CDR1 LGHNA, CDR2 YSLEER. V lost 3 bases and J lost 3, with 5 bases in between. The CDR3 runs 13 residues. Positively selected for CCR7, the CD45RO-negative cells used as naive CD8 cells excluded terminally differentiated effector memory CD45RA+ cells. Among the donors, all were Caucasian adults who lived in Nashville, Tennessee. Clones were read by immunoSEQ multiplex PCR, and TCRdb kept only the in-frame ones, dropping some. The data show around 2.1 million clones, about 92% seen once. Material: naive CD8+ T cells from PBMCs. The chain carries TRBV4-3 and TRBJ2-2; D gene ambiguous. This clonotype was sampled from a man aged 18 to 30 in good health. Some clones in this sample may be carry-over from other donors' samples. The CDR3 bases are TGCGCCAGCAGCCACGACTACACCGGGGAGCTGTTTTTT. Protein sequence: CASSHDYTGELFF.